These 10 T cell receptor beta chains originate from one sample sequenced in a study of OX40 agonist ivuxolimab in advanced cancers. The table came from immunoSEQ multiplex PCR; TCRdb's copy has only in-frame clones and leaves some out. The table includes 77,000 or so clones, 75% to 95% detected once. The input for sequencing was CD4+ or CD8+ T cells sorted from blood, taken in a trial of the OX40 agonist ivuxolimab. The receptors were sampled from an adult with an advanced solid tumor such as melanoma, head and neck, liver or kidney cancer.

CDR3 coding DNA: TGTGCCAGTAGTTCCGGGCAGGGGGCAGGGGAGACCCAGTACTTC. Amino acids: CASSSGQGAGETQYF. This chain joins TRBV19 and TRBJ2-5; TRBD1 matches at 8 bases. This CDR3 has 15 residues. Germline CDR1 LNHDA, CDR2 SQIVND (reference sequence). J gave up 5 bases and V 5 bases, and 10 bases lay outside the gene matches.

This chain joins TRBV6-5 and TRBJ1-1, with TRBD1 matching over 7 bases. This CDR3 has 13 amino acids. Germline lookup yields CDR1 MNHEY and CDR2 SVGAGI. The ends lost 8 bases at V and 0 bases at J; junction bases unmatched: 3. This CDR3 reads CASQGGLNTEAFF. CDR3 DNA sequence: TGTGCCAGCCAAGGGGGCTTGAACACTGAAGCTTTCTTT.

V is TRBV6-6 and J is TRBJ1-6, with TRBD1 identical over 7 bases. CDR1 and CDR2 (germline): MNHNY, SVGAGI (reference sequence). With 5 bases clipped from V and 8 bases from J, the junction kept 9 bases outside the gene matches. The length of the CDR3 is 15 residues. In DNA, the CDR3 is TGTGCCAGCAGTCCCCCGGGACAGAGGGATTCACCCCTCCACTTT. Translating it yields CASSPPGQRDSPLHF.

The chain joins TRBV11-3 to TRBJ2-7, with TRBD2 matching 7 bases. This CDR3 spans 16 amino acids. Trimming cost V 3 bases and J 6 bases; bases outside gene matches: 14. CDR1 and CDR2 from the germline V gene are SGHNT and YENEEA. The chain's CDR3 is CASSFPRRERSSEQYF. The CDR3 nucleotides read TGTGCCAGCAGCTTCCCGCGGCGGGAGCGATCTTCCGAGCAGTACTTC.

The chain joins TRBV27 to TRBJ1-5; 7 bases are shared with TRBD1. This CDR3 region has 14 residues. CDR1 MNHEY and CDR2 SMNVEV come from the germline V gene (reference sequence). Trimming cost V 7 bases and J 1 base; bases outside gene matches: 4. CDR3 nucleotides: TGTGCCAGCACCTTCAGGGGGAGCAATCAGCCCCAGCATTTT. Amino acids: CASTFRGSNQPQHF.

The CDR3 protein is CASSGTGSTDTQYF. CDR3 in DNA: TGTGCCAGCAGCGGGACAGGGAGCACAGATACGCAGTATTTT. The chain combines TRBV6-5 with TRBJ2-3, with 9 positions matching TRBD1. The CDR3 spans 14 residues. V lost 6 bases and J lost 0; bases outside the gene matches: 1. The germline CDR1 and CDR2 sequences are MNHEY and SVGAGI.

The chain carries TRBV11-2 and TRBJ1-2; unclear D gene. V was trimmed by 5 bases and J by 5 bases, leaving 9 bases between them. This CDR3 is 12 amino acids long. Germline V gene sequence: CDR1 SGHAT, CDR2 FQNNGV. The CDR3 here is CASSQLGYGYTF. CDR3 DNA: TGTGCCAGCAGCCAATTGGGGTATGGCTACACCTTC. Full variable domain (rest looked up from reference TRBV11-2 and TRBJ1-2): EAGVAQSPRYKIIEKRQSVAFWCNPISGHATLYWYQQILGQGPKLLIQFQNNGVVDDSQLPKDRFSAERLKGVDSTLKIQPAKLEDSAVYLCASSQLGYGYTFGSGTRLTVV.

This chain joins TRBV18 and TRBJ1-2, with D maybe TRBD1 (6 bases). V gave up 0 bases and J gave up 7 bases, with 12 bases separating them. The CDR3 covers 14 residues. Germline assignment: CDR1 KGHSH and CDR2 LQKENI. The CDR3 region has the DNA TGTGCCAGCTCACCACCCTTAGCAGGGGCTGGCTACACCTTC. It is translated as CASSPPLAGAGYTF.

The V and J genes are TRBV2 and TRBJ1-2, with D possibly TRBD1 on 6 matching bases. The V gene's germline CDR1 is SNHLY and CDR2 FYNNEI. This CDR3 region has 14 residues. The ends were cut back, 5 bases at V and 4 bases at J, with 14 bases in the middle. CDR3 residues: CASSRGVQGYGYTF. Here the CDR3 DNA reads TGTGCCAGCAGTAGGGGGGTTCAGGGCTATGGCTACACCTTC.

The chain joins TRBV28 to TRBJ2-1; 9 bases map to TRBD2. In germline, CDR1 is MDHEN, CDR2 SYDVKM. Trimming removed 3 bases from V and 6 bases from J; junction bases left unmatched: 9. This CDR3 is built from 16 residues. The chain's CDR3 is CASSFNSGRGVNEQFF. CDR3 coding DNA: TGTGCCAGCAGTTTCAATAGCGGGAGAGGGGTCAATGAGCAGTTCTTC.